A single sample gave rise to the 31 T cell receptor beta chains below, sequenced in a study of cytomegalovirus exposure and HLA in healthy donors. 13 Jbeta primers and 60 Vbeta primers were used for the PCR. Libraries were prepared by immunoSEQ multiplex PCR; TCRdb keeps only in-frame clonotypes and omits some of them. The sample yields about 190,000 clones, around 79% seen once. The sample comprised PBMCs. The receptors derive from a woman in her fifties or sixties in good health and CMV-seronegative.

V is TRBV5-1 and J is TRBJ1-1; D unresolved. Germline V gene data show CDR1 as SGHRS and CDR2 as YFSETQ. The CDR3 covers 15 residues. V was cut by 6 bases and J by 2 bases, with 17 bases left in between. The CDR3 DNA reads TGCGCCAGCACAGCGTCAGCCGGAGTAAACACTGAAGCTTTCTTT. Its translation: CASTASAGVNTEAFF.

The rearrangement uses TRBV6-5 and TRBJ2-3; maybe TRBD2 (5 bases). Germline assignment: CDR1 MNHEY and CDR2 SVGAGI. The CDR3 has 14 residues. V dropped 2 bases and J dropped 1 base, with 7 bases sitting between them. The CDR3 region is CASSYVRGTDTQYF. The CDR3 DNA follows: TGTGCCAGCAGTTACGTGCGGGGCACAGATACGCAGTATTTT.

This rearrangement joins TRBV19 to TRBJ1-4; D remains ambiguous. The V end lost 5 bases, the J end lost 7 bases, and 5 bases lay between the germline ends. The CDR3 runs 11 residues. Germline V gene lookup returns CDR1 LNHDA and CDR2 SQIVND (reference sequence). DNA of the CDR3: TGTGCCAGTAGTCTTCTTGAAAAACTGTTTTTT. Translation: CASSLLEKLFF.

The J gene is TRBJ2-5, the V gene TRBV30, with TRBD1 matching over 9 bases. The CDR3 loop spans 13 amino acids. V shed 0 bases, J shed 10 bases, and the junction held 6 bases outside the gene matches. CDR1 and CDR2 from the germline V gene are GTSNPN and SVGIG (reference sequence). In DNA, the CDR3 is TGTGCCTGGAGTGTTAGACAGGGGGGTGACCAGTACTTC. This gives the protein CAWSVRQGGDQYF.

The CDR3 spells CASSMPGLAGGSNEQFF. In DNA, the CDR3 is TGTGCCAGTAGTATGCCGGGACTAGCGGGAGGGAGCAATGAGCAGTTCTTC. The chain couples TRBV19 to TRBJ2-1; 16 positions match TRBD2. The germline gives CDR1 LNHDA, CDR2 SQIVND (reference sequence). This CDR3 region has 17 residues. V shed 3 bases, J shed 6 bases, and the junction held 5 bases outside the gene matches.

The chain links TRBV20-1 to TRBJ1-1, with D possibly matching TRBD1 (5 bases). This CDR3 spans 10 amino acids. V was trimmed by 8 bases and J by 8 bases, leaving 12 bases between them. CDR1 and CDR2 from the germline V gene are DFQATT and SNEGSKA (reference sequence). CDR3 in amino acids: CSRGGREAFF. The DNA of the CDR3 is TGCAGTAGGGGTGGTCGGGAAGCTTTCTTT.

The chain uses TRBV5-8 and TRBJ2-5, with D unresolved. The CDR3 is made up of 15 amino acids. Trimming shortened V by 0 bases and J by 0 bases, and 9 bases separated the two germline ends. Per germline, CDR1 SGHTS and CDR2 YDEGEE. DNA of the CDR3: TGTGCCAGCAGCTTGGCCTTGCGGTACCAAGAGACCCAGTACTTC. Translating gives CASSLALRYQETQYF. The full variable domain, rest sourced from reference TRBV5-8 and TRBJ2-5, is EAGVTQSPTHLIKTRGQQATLRCSPISGHTSVYWYQQALGLGLQFLLWYDEGEERNRGNFPPRFSGRQFPNYSSELNVNALELEDSALYLCASSLALRYQETQYFGPGTRLLVL.

With regard to this clone: At one boundary the junction diverges from the germline segment, which might be a read error. J is TRBJ1-2 and V is TRBV27; D is uncertain. This CDR3 region has 14 residues. CDR1 is MNHEY and CDR2 is SMNVEV in the germline V gene (reference sequence). CDR3 nucleotides: TGTGCCAGCAGTCCGACGACAACCTTCTATGACTACACCTTC. Translation: CASSPTTTFYDYTF.

The chain is built from TRBV19 and TRBJ1-1, with 8 bases that match TRBD1. CDR1 LNHDA and CDR2 SQIVND come from the germline V gene (reference sequence). Trimming took 1 base from V and 5 from J; bases not matched to a gene: 6. The CDR3 spans 15 residues. CDR3 sequence: CASSIVQGAGTEAFF. Here the CDR3 DNA reads TGTGCCAGTAGTATAGTCCAGGGGGCAGGAACTGAAGCTTTCTTT.

The sample holds a few counts of this clone. The chain links TRBV11-3 to TRBJ2-1; tentative D call: TRBD1 (5 bases). The ends were cut back, 5 bases at V and 7 bases at J, with 9 bases in the middle. The length of the CDR3 is 12 residues. From germline, CDR1 is SGHNT and CDR2 YENEEA. CDR3 residues: CASSGRGNEQFF. The CDR3 bases are TGTGCCAGCAGCGGAAGGGGTAATGAGCAGTTCTTC.

The CDR3 bases are TGTGCCAGCTCACCCGGGACAGGACCATTGATAGAAGGCTACACCTTC. Translating gives CASSPGTGPLIEGYTF. This chain connects TRBV18 to TRBJ1-2, with 8 bases that match TRBD1. CDR3 length: 16 residues. V shed 3 bases, J shed 8 bases, and the junction held 14 bases outside the gene matches. Germline V gene lookup returns CDR1 KGHSH and CDR2 LQKENI.

CDR3 sequence reads: CASSLGTGDGYTF. For the CDR3, the DNA is TGTGCCAGCAGTCTTGGGACAGGCGATGGCTACACCTTC. The chain joins TRBV28 to TRBJ1-2; TRBD1 aligns across 8 bases. The V gene's germline CDR1 is MDHEN and CDR2 SYDVKM. The CDR3 is 13 residues long. After removal of 5 bases from V and 6 bases from J, the junction contained 5 bases not matched to a gene.

The sample holds one count of this clone. The chain is built from TRBV5-5 and TRBJ1-1; D uncertain. The CDR3 is 17 residues long. CDR1 and CDR2 from the germline V gene are SGHKS and YYEKEE (reference sequence). V was pared by 0 bases and J by 0 bases, with 15 bases between. CDR3 protein: CASSLVPETIMNTEAFF. The CDR3 coding sequence is TGTGCCAGCAGCTTGGTGCCAGAAACGATAATGAACACTGAAGCTTTCTTT.

The rearrangement joins TRBV6-5 to TRBJ2-5; 8 bases are shared with TRBD2. V shed 7 bases and J 4 bases; nucleotides not matched to a gene: 11. From germline, CDR1 is MNHEY and CDR2 SVGAGI. CDR3 size: 15 residues. The CDR3: CASNPGGLVRETQYF. The CDR3 region has the DNA TGTGCCAGCAACCCGGGGGGGCTTGTTCGAGAGACCCAGTACTTC.

The chain uses TRBV11-2 and TRBJ1-4; no reliable D call. The germline V gene encodes CDR1 SGHAT and CDR2 FQNNGV. This CDR3 is 13 amino acids long. Trimming left V 5 bases short and J 1 base short, with 5 bases between. CDR3: CASSQKTNEKLFF. CDR3 nucleotide sequence: TGTGCCAGCAGCCAGAAAACTAATGAAAAACTGTTTTTT.

For the CDR3, the DNA is TGTGCCAGCAGTGCCGGGAACATGAACACTGAAGCTTTCTTT. As protein: CASSAGNMNTEAFF. The chain recombines TRBV2 with TRBJ1-1; D gene ambiguous. The CDR3 contains 14 residues. CDR1 SNHLY and CDR2 FYNNEI come from the germline V gene. Trimming left V 4 bases short and J 0 bases short, with 9 bases between.

The chain uses TRBV7-9 and TRBJ2-3; 7 bases fit TRBD1. V shed 1 base, J shed 6 bases, and the junction held 4 bases outside the gene matches. Germline V lookup: CDR1 SEHNR, CDR2 FQNEAQ (reference sequence). The CDR3 covers 14 residues. The CDR3 protein is CASSLGQGVDTQYF. The CDR3 nucleotides read TGTGCCAGCAGCTTAGGGCAGGGGGTGGATACGCAGTATTTT. Full variable domain (remainder filled in from reference TRBV7-9 and TRBJ2-3): DTGVSQNPRHKITKRGQNVTFRCDPISEHNRLYWYRQTLGQGPEFLTYFQNEAQLEKSRLLSDRFSAERPKGSFSTLEIQRTEQGDSAMYLCASSLGQGVDTQYFGPGTRLTVL.

This clone has a single count. This chain links TRBV27 with TRBJ2-7; 13 bases are a match to TRBD2. This CDR3 has 16 residues. V lost 6 bases to trimming and J lost 1 base; unmatched junction nucleotides: 6. Germline CDR1 is MNHEY and CDR2 is SMNVEV (reference sequence). The CDR3 loop reads CASRRLGLAGSYEQYF. The CDR3 nucleotides are TGTGCCAGCAGGCGGTTGGGACTAGCGGGATCCTACGAGCAGTACTTC.

This sequence joins TRBV30 and TRBJ2-7; 7 bases align to TRBD1. This CDR3 spans 13 amino acids. Losses at the gene ends were 2 bases for V and 4 bases for J; bases not matched to a gene: 5. The germline V gene encodes CDR1 GTSNPN and CDR2 SVGIG (reference sequence). CDR3 region: CAWSKQGSYEQYF. CDR3 nucleotides: TGTGCCTGGAGTAAACAGGGGTCGTACGAGCAGTACTTC.

The chain combines TRBV5-6 with TRBJ1-2; maybe TRBD1 (5 bases). This CDR3 contains 15 residues. The germline V and J ends were trimmed by 2 bases and 5 bases, with 16 bases remaining between them. Germline V gives CDR1 SGHDT, CDR2 YYEEEE. This CDR3 reads CASSLDRGRVYGYTF. Here the CDR3 DNA reads TGTGCCAGCAGCTTAGACAGAGGGAGGGTTTATGGCTACACCTTC. The full variable domain, its missing parts supplied by reference TRBV5-6 and TRBJ1-2, is DAGVTQSPTHLIKTRGQQVTLRCSPKSGHDTVSWYQQALGQGPQFIFQYYEEEERQRGNFPDRFSGHQFPNYSSELNVNALLLGDSALYLCASSLDRGRVYGYTFGSGTRLTVV.

The rearrangement uses TRBV6-6 and TRBJ1-4, with D perhaps TRBD1 (6 bases). The germline V gene has CDR1 MNHNY and CDR2 SVGAGI (reference sequence). V lost 6 bases to trimming and J lost 8 bases, with 10 bases between them. The CDR3 totals 12 residues. The CDR3 reads CASRGAREKLFF. In DNA form, the CDR3 reads TGTGCCAGCAGGGGGGCGAGGGAAAAACTGTTTTTT.

This clone was picked up a small number of times. The chain joins TRBV7-6 to TRBJ2-5; TRBD2 aligns across 7 bases. This CDR3 region has 17 residues. Germline V gene sequence: CDR1 SGHVS, CDR2 FNYEAQ. The J segment lost 9 bases and the V segment lost 1 base, leaving 17 bases of the junction unmatched. The CDR3 loop reads CASSLGGASGLRGAQYF. The CDR3 bases are TGTGCCAGCAGCTTAGGAGGGGCTAGCGGCCTCCGAGGGGCCCAGTACTTC.

This rearrangement joins TRBV4-3 to TRBJ1-5; no reliable D call. There are 13 residues in the CDR3. Germline CDR1 reads LGHNA; CDR2 reads YSLEER. V lost 0 bases and J lost 5, with 5 bases in between. This CDR3 is CASSQDRYQPQHF. CDR3 sequence (DNA): TGCGCCAGCAGCCAAGACAGGTATCAGCCCCAGCATTTT.

This clone has more than one count but fewer than ten. CDR3 amino acids: CASSVASGTYEQYF. The CDR3 DNA follows: TGCGCCAGCAGTGTAGCTAGCGGGACCTACGAGCAGTACTTC. The V gene is TRBV10-2, the J gene TRBJ2-7; 9 positions agree with TRBD2. CDR1 and CDR2 from the germline V gene are WSHSY and SAAADI. The junction had 3 bases not matched to a gene; V was cut back by 4 bases and J by 2 bases. The CDR3 spans 14 residues.

This CDR3 is CASSQTTGVGGYTF. CDR3 coding DNA: TGTGCCAGCAGTCAAACTACAGGCGTTGGAGGCTACACCTTC. V and J are TRBV7-2 and TRBJ1-2; a possible D gene is TRBD1 (5 bases). Trimming removed 6 bases at V and 8 bases at J, with 19 bases between. The germline gives CDR1 SGHTA, CDR2 FQGNSA. The CDR3 runs 14 residues.

The rearrangement joins TRBV10-2 to TRBJ2-5; D gene unclear. TRBJ2-7 explains the end of the DNA better; the J call may be wrong. CDR1 and CDR2 (germline): WSHSY, SAAADI. The CDR3 runs 11 residues. As DNA, the CDR3 is TGCGCCAGCAGTGAGTTGTACGAGCAGTACTTC. It is translated as CASSELYEQYF.

The V call is TRBV28, the J call TRBJ1-1; no reliable D call. The CDR3 is 15 residues long. V was trimmed by 5 bases and J by 2 bases, leaving 15 bases between them. Germline-derived CDR1 and CDR2 are MDHEN and SYDVKM. The CDR3 sequence is CASSLPRGGNTEAFF. CDR3 nucleotide sequence: TGTGCCAGCAGTCTTCCCAGAGGCGGTAACACTGAAGCTTTCTTT. The whole variable domain, filled in from reference TRBV28 and TRBJ1-1, reads DVKVTQSSRYLVKRTGEKVFLECVQDMDHENMFWYRQDPGLGLRLIYFSYDVKMKEKGDIPEGYSVSREKKERFSLILESASTNQTSMYLCASSLPRGGNTEAFFGQGTRLTVV.

The rearrangement links TRBV9 to TRBJ1-5; D is possibly TRBD1 (5 bases). The germline V gene has CDR1 SGDLS and CDR2 YYNGEE. Between the trimmed V and J ends, which lost 0 bases and 3 bases, there was a span of 10 bases. There are 15 residues in the CDR3. The CDR3 DNA sequence: TGTGCCAGCAGCGTAGATGGACAACTCAATCAGCCCCAGCATTTT. Amino acids: CASSVDGQLNQPQHF.

The chain is built from TRBV7-2 and TRBJ2-3, with TRBD2 matching 8 bases. Per germline, CDR1 SGHTA and CDR2 FQGNSA. V gave up 1 base and J gave up 0 bases; unmatched junction bases: 3. The CDR3 has 16 residues. Here the CDR3 DNA reads TGTGCCAGCAGCTTAGTTATAGCGGGGAGCACAGATACGCAGTATTTT. It specifies CASSLVIAGSTDTQYF.

The V and J genes are TRBV18 and TRBJ2-7; D remains unclear. Germline V gives CDR1 KGHSH, CDR2 LQKENI. Trimming cost V 6 bases and J 2 bases, with 5 bases left between them. The CDR3 length is 11 residues. CDR3 loop: CASSNTYEQYF. The CDR3 DNA reads as TGTGCCAGCTCGAACACCTACGAGCAGTACTTC.

This clone is a singleton in its sample. The chain couples TRBV18 to TRBJ1-6; TRBD1 might be the D (5 bases). Germline CDR1 is KGHSH and CDR2 is LQKENI. Trimming took off 4 bases at V and 5 bases at J, with 15 bases between the two ends. The CDR3 has 16 amino acids. The DNA of the CDR3 is TGTGCCAGCTCACAAGACAGTCTAACTAATAATTCACCCCTCCACTTT. It yields the protein CASSQDSLTNNSPLHF.